Shown below are 3 T cell receptor beta chains from a single sample sequenced in a study of cytomegalovirus exposure and HLA in healthy donors. 13 Jbeta primers and 60 Vbeta primers were used for the PCR. The repertoire was sequenced with immunoSEQ multiplex PCR; TCRdb's copy has only in-frame clones and lacks some. The repertoire holds around 100,000 clones, with 76% as singletons. Sequencing was done on a sample of PBMCs. The receptors shown here come from a woman younger than 35 in good health and CMV-seropositive.

This chain uses TRBV6-6 with TRBJ2-4; 7 positions match TRBD1. Germline CDR1 and CDR2: MNHNY and SVGAGI (reference sequence). Losses at the gene ends were 5 bases for V and 4 bases for J; bases not matched to a gene: 8. The CDR3 is made up of 15 amino acids. The CDR3: CASSPPGTAKNIQYF. CDR3 in DNA: TGTGCCAGCAGTCCCCCCGGGACAGCAAAAAACATTCAGTACTTC.

The rearrangement joins TRBV6-1 to TRBJ1-2; D is unresolved. Germline-derived CDR1 and CDR2 are MNHNS and SASEGT. The CDR3 spans 15 residues. The germline V and J ends were trimmed by 7 bases and 0 bases, with 15 bases remaining between them. This chain's CDR3 is CASTPPGMSNYGYTF. CDR3 in DNA: TGTGCCAGCACCCCCCCCGGGATGTCTAACTATGGCTACACCTTC.

The chain employs TRBV5-6 and TRBJ2-1; possibly TRBD1 for D (7 bases). CDR1 SGHDT and CDR2 YYEEEE come from the germline V gene. Trimming shortened V by 1 base and J by 1 base, and 12 bases separated the two germline ends. This CDR3 contains 16 residues. CDR3 in DNA: TGTGCCAGCAGCTTGTTTTCAGGGGGGTCCTACAATGAGCAGTTCTTC. This encodes CASSLFSGGSYNEQFF.